The next 3 T cell receptor beta chains were all read from a single sample in a study of CD4+ T cells in melanoma. The data were produced by immunoSEQ multiplex PCR, yet TCRdb's version contains in-frame clones alone and is incomplete. The sample lists about 55,000 clones, nearly 70% occurring once. Material: tumor tissue. These receptors were taken from a human donor with melanoma.

The chain joins TRBV19 to TRBJ2-5; 11 bases agree with TRBD1. Germline CDR1 LNHDA, CDR2 SQIVND (reference sequence). The CDR3 extends over 15 amino acids. V shed 8 bases and J 5 bases; nucleotides not matched to a gene: 10. For the CDR3, the DNA is TGTGCCAGTGCCCCGGACAGGGGGCCTGGTGAGACCCAGTACTTC. Protein: CASAPDRGPGETQYF.

The CDR3 DNA follows: TGCGCCAGCAGTCTGGCTCGGGAGGTCAATAATTCACCCCTCCACTTT. Protein sequence: CASSLAREVNNSPLHF. The V and J genes are TRBV23-1 and TRBJ1-6; no reliable D call. TRBV23-1 is annotated as an ORF whose role is uncertain. The CDR3 loop spans 16 amino acids. The V end lost 4 bases, the J end lost 5 bases, and 15 bases lay between the germline ends.

There are a few counts of this clone. The rearrangement uses TRBV7-2 and TRBJ1-1; 10 bases are a match to TRBD1. The germline gives CDR1 SGHTA, CDR2 FQGNSA. Trimming cost V 2 bases and J 5 bases; bases outside gene matches: 2. The CDR3 extends over 14 amino acids. The CDR3 loop reads CASSLMGQGTEAFF. CDR3 in DNA: TGTGCCAGCAGCTTAATGGGACAGGGGACTGAAGCTTTCTTT.